These 2 T cell receptor beta chains originate from one sample sequenced in a study of cytomegalovirus exposure and HLA in healthy donors. The study ran its PCR with 60 Vbeta and 13 Jbeta primers. Using immunoSEQ multiplex PCR, the repertoire was profiled, and TCRdb retains in-frame clones only, with some absent. The table shows 100,000 to 150,000 clones, with about 80% occurring only once. Sample: PBMCs. These receptors came from a woman aged 45-65 years in good health and CMV-seronegative.

V is TRBV6-6 and J is TRBJ1-4; the D is unclear. Germline CDR1 reads MNHNY; CDR2 reads SVGAGI (reference sequence). Between the trimmed V and J ends, which lost 0 bases and 7 bases, there was a span of 9 bases. This CDR3 comprises 14 residues. The DNA of the CDR3 is TGTGCCAGCAGTTACTCTAGTCCGCCTGAAAAACTGTTTTTT. This sequence encodes CASSYSSPPEKLFF.

This chain uses TRBV5-6 with TRBJ2-5, with TRBD1 as a possible D gene (6 bases). This CDR3 is 14 amino acids long. V dropped 1 base and J dropped 5 bases, with 12 bases sitting between them. Per the germline V gene, CDR1 is SGHDT and CDR2 is YYEEEE. CDR3 loop: CASSLYRERETQYF. The CDR3 DNA is TGTGCCAGCAGCTTGTACAGGGAGAGGGAGACCCAGTACTTC.